The rows below give T cell receptor beta chains drawn from one sample of a study of graft-versus-host responses after intestinal transplantation. For these TCRs, the target antigens are not known. This table comes from immunoSEQ multiplex PCR, and its TCRdb copy is limited to in-frame clones, with some not included. The profile covers approximately 50,000 clones, with approximately 84% appearing a single time and around 0.5% taken by the ten largest. This specimen consisted of unstimulated CD4+ T cells sorted from spleen or lymph node cells, obtained before transplant. Receptors originate from a human donor who was the organ donor for an intestinal transplant. CDR3s include the opening cysteine and the closing phenylalanine or tryptophan. A D gene is named only where the DNA matches it firmly. Clone size is given for some rows only: seen once, a few or many times, or a class if the clone is expanded.

abundance	v_gene	d_gene	j_gene	CDR3aa	CDR3nt
NA	TRBV10-3	NA	TRBJ2-3	CAISESPGDTQYF	TGTGCCATCAGTGAATCACCAGGGGATACGCAGTATTTT
NA	TRBV7-7	TRBD2	TRBJ2-5	CASSSTGLAGEETQYF	TGTGCCAGCAGCTCAACTGGACTAGCGGGTGAAGAGACCCAGTACTTC
NA	TRBV14	TRBD1	TRBJ2-1	CASSRTGVNEQFF	TGTGCCAGCAGCCGGACAGGGGTCAATGAGCAGTTCTTC
NA	TRBV11-1	NA	TRBJ1-1	CASSRGGLWGTEAFF	TGTGCCAGCAGCAGGGGGGGACTGTGGGGCACTGAAGCTTTCTTT
NA	TRBV4-1	TRBD2	TRBJ2-5	CASSQGRTSRKETQYF	TGCGCCAGCAGCCAAGGGCGGACTAGCAGAAAAGAGACCCAGTACTTC
NA	TRBV7-2	TRBD1	TRBJ1-4	CASSLARTGSEKLFF	TGTGCCAGCAGCTTAGCAAGGACAGGGAGTGAAAAACTGTTTTTT
NA	TRBV29-1	TRBD2	TRBJ2-1	CSVRLAGVVDEQFF	TGCAGCGTAAGACTAGCGGGAGTAGTAGATGAGCAGTTCTTC
few	TRBV19	TRBD2	TRBJ2-7	CASSPAGGGQYF	TGTGCCAGTAGTCCGGCGGGGGGCGGGCAGTACTTC
few	TRBV5-4	TRBD2	TRBJ2-7	CASSPVAGAYEQYF	TGTGCCAGCAGCCCCGTAGCGGGGGCCTACGAGCAGTACTTC
NA	TRBV30	NA	TRBJ1-4	CAWSEGANEKLFF	TGTGCCTGGAGTGAAGGGGCTAATGAAAAACTGTTTTTT
NA	TRBV11-3	NA	TRBJ1-5	CASSLPGQEIGNQPQHF	TGTGCCAGCAGCTTACCCGGACAAGAAATAGGAAATCAGCCCCAGCATTTT
NA	TRBV5-4	TRBD2	TRBJ2-2	CASSLLAGRELFF	TGTGCCAGCAGCTTACTAGCGGGCAGGGAGCTGTTTTTT
NA	TRBV15	TRBD2	TRBJ2-1	CATSRDSSLAGGLNEQFF	TGTGCCACCAGCAGAGATTCTTCCCTAGCGGGAGGTTTAAATGAGCAGTTCTTC
few	TRBV5-4	TRBD1	TRBJ1-1	CASSPDRGRNTEAFF	TGTGCCAGCAGCCCAGACAGGGGGCGGAACACTGAAGCTTTCTTT
once	TRBV4-1	NA	TRBJ1-2	CASSQERGRNGYTF	TGCGCCAGCAGCCAAGAGAGGGGACGGAATGGCTACACCTTC
NA	TRBV30	NA	TRBJ2-1	CAWSVGSSSYNEQFF	TGTGCCTGGAGTGTCGGGTCAAGCTCCTACAATGAGCAGTTCTTC
once	TRBV5-5	NA	TRBJ1-1	CASSLRTENTEAFF	TGTGCCAGCAGCTTACGGACAGAGAACACTGAAGCTTTCTTT
few	TRBV6-1	TRBD1	TRBJ1-1	CASNKDRGNTEAFF	TGTGCCAGCAACAAAGACAGGGGGAACACTGAAGCTTTCTTT
NA	TRBV18	TRBD1	TRBJ2-3	CASSPPGQGSTDTQYF	TGTGCCAGCTCACCACCTGGACAGGGTAGCACAGATACGCAGTATTTT
NA	TRBV7-9	TRBD1	TRBJ1-6	CASSLGGTVSSYNSPLHF	TGCGCCAGCAGCTTGGGGGGGACAGTGAGCTCCTATAATTCACCCCTCCACTTT
NA	TRBV18	NA	TRBJ2-5	CASSPFVPSQETQYF	TGTGCCAGCTCACCATTTGTCCCTAGTCAAGAGACCCAGTACTTC
once	TRBV30	TRBD1	TRBJ1-2	CAWSQGAGGYTF	TGTGCCTGGAGCCAGGGGGCCGGCGGCTACACCTTC
NA	TRBV5-6	NA	TRBJ1-1	CASSGRVDDTEAFF	TGTGCCAGCAGCGGCAGGGTAGATGACACTGAAGCTTTCTTT
NA	TRBV15	TRBD2	TRBJ2-3	CATSRGTGLAGGRSTDTQYF	TGTGCCACCAGCAGAGGGACGGGACTAGCGGGGGGGCGAAGCACAGATACGCAGTATTTT
NA	TRBV5-1	NA	TRBJ2-2	CASSTRDNTGELFF	TGCGCCAGCAGCACCCGGGACAACACCGGGGAGCTGTTTTTT
NA	TRBV5-8	NA	TRBJ2-7	CASSLGGRRPYEQYF	TGTGCCAGCAGCCTGGGGGGCAGGCGACCCTACGAGCAGTACTTC
NA	TRBV19	NA	TRBJ1-2	CASSIGVGGTNYGYTF	TGTGCCAGTAGTATAGGGGTAGGCGGCACTAACTATGGCTACACCTTC
NA	TRBV5-4	NA	TRBJ2-7	CASSLEWGSEQYF	TGTGCCAGCAGCTTGGAATGGGGTTCTGAGCAGTACTTC
NA	TRBV5-5	NA	TRBJ1-4	CASSLAGGDEKLFF	TGTGCCAGCAGCTTGGCTGGGGGCGATGAAAAACTGTTTTTT
once	TRBV5-1	TRBD2	TRBJ2-5	CASSLGAGRETQYF	TGCGCCAGCAGCTTGGGAGCGGGAAGGGAGACCCAGTACTTC
NA	TRBV11-3	NA	TRBJ2-1	CASTKSSGVQFF	TGTGCCAGCACTAAATCCTCGGGGGTGCAGTTCTTC
NA	TRBV19	NA	TRBJ1-3	CASRPQGAAGNTIYF	TGTGCCAGTCGCCCGCAGGGTGCCGCTGGAAACACCATATATTTT
NA	TRBV5-1	TRBD1	TRBJ2-5	CASSPGQGAGQETQYF	TGCGCCAGCAGCCCTGGACAGGGGGCTGGCCAAGAGACCCAGTACTTC
NA	TRBV6-1	NA	TRBJ2-1	CASSEKAGGYNEQFF	TGTGCCAGCAGTGAAAAGGCAGGGGGGTACAATGAGCAGTTCTTC
NA	TRBV4-2	NA	TRBJ1-2	CASSQDNNYGYTF	TGTGCCAGCAGCCAAGACAATAACTATGGCTACACCTTC
NA	TRBV29-1	NA	TRBJ2-7	CSVEAGVYEQYF	TGCAGCGTTGAAGCGGGAGTGTACGAGCAGTACTTC
NA	TRBV19	NA	TRBJ2-7	CASSISSGAYEQYF	TGTGCCAGTAGTATTTCCTCGGGGGCCTACGAGCAGTACTTC
NA	TRBV6-6	NA	TRBJ1-5	CASGGQGKLQPQHF	TGTGCCAGCGGGGGGCAGGGGAAATTGCAGCCCCAGCATTTT
NA	TRBV30	TRBD1	TRBJ2-7	CACVGQGGYEQYF	TGTGCCTGCGTCGGACAGGGAGGCTACGAGCAGTACTTC
few	TRBV7-2	NA	TRBJ2-7	CASSLHSYEQYF	TGTGCCAGCAGCTTACACTCCTACGAGCAGTACTTC
NA	TRBV7-2	TRBD1	TRBJ2-3	CASSIYRDRDTDTQYF	TGTGCCAGCAGCATATACCGGGACAGGGACACAGATACGCAGTATTTT